This TCR beta chain was found in a study of cytomegalovirus exposure and HLA in healthy donors (dated by TCRdb to 2016 to 2017). Regarding the research as a whole: An earlier analysis of some 620 of the donors reported over 250 Gb of sequence data and 100 million to 120 million unique TCR beta sequences obtained from about 200 million T cells. Roughly 300 gigabases of sequencing data and 78 million or so unique TCR sequences were included in an early release covering 500 to 750 HLA-typed donors. The genetic ancestry cluster associated with self-reported Caucasian donors included 80% to 90% of the 398 genotyped donors. The aim of the study was to test whether cataloging public T cell receptors could identify signatures of past pathogen exposure. Using immunosequencing, the study profiled T cell repertoires from some 670 subjects and related those repertoires to cytomegalovirus serostatus. A separate validation cohort of 90 to 150 different subjects was used in addition to the roughly 670-subject first cohort. To predict cytomegalovirus infection status, the study brought together high-throughput TCR immunosequencing, statistical association of individual TCRs with disease status, and machine learning. A later analysis re-examined previously published TCR beta repertoires from about 670 donors and added high-resolution HLA genotyping to investigate patterns of TCR occurrence. The later analysis used no new phenotypic data to find candidate immune exposures, relying instead on TCR beta sequences and their occurrence across donors. In an earlier analysis of 550 to 700 of the donors, high-throughput TCR beta sequencing was used to judge whether each TCR beta V gene segment behaved as functional or pseudogenic. Alongside the repertoire data, information on donor age, sex, ethnicity and CMV serostatus was compiled. In a later genetic analysis, genome-wide SNP genotypes for about 65% of the roughly 700 donors were used, and that subset was treated as a discovery cohort. All discovery cohort repertoires had been generated on a single sequencing platform. HLA typing included class I and class II loci at four-digit resolution. The number of donors typed differed by locus, with about 629-640 for A, B, C, DRB1 and DQB1, around 500 for DQA1, about 610 for DPA1, and some 450 for DPB1. Several DR-DQ haplotypes were treated as single units for association and clustering because of strong linkage in the cohort. Among a few hundred genotyped donors of the cohort, an average of approximately 240,000 unique TCR beta nucleotide sequences were sequenced per donor, roughly 18% of them non-productive. Paper-wide results and their limitations: In vitro tests confirmed that a few of the cytomegalovirus-associated TCR beta chains recognize cytomegalovirus antigens. Across donors, most TCR sequences were observed very rarely, whereas some public TCRs were present in many individuals. A later analysis associated about 17,000 TCR beta sequences with specific HLA alleles at a false discovery rate of 0.05. In a later genetic analysis, fewer N-insertions in productive TCRs were reported among donors in an Asian-associated ancestry cluster than the 666-donor mean. Around 16 rarely observed V segments, including chromosome 9 orphons, were excluded from the earlier analysis of about 500 of the donors because counts were too low. Presence/absence analyses assumed roughly uniform sequencing depth across donors, an assumption that may not hold. Because HLA typing was missing for some donors at each locus, association tests included only the typed subset. In a later analysis, HLA-associated TCR beta chains showed more clonal expansion and lower generation probabilities than non-associated chains that were equally common. Several of the top co-occurrence clusters appeared to be linked to parvovirus B19, influenza, CMV and Epstein-Barr virus, according to a later analysis. Cytomegalovirus status was reported to be diagnosed by the classifier with high specificity and sensitivity in both the original and validation cohorts. Correlated functional status among segregating V segments might reflect linkage disequilibrium, but an unknown experimental factor could not be ruled out. In the study, approximately 160 TCR beta chains were listed as associated with cytomegalovirus. A cluster of highly shared sequence variants was judged likely to represent a technical artifact of the sequencing pipeline. It was suggested by the authors that the approach could potentially be generalized to other disease states and immunological phenotypes. In a later genetic analysis, a missense DCLRE1C variant was associated with V-gene and J-gene trimming of TCR beta chains, and the association was replicated in an independent cohort. Strong co-occurrence of HLA alleles, especially DR and DQ, made assigning TCR associations to individual alleles difficult. A further reported finding was that TCR beta sequences accurately predicted the HLA-A and HLA-B alleles for most subjects in the first cohort. The 87-base-pair reads could not distinguish some IMGT-functional V segments, including TRBV6-2 and TRBV6-3, so those segments were excluded. In a later analysis, TCR association rates were found to vary across HLA loci, with the most associated TCRs seen for DRB1 alleles and the fewest for HLA-C alleles. In a later analysis, most CMV-associated TCR beta chains were found to appear HLA-restricted, with HLA associations seemingly driven largely by CMV exposure. The only immune exposure information available for the cohort was CMV serostatus. The cohort was sequenced for TCR beta chains only, and without alpha or paired-chain data the features that could be detected were limited. Broadly in line with IMGT annotations, most TCR beta V segments showed up in productive rearrangements about 87% or about 30% of the time in an earlier analysis of several hundred of the donors.

This clone was detected once. The antigen it binds to is not known. No base qualities exist here, and no much larger clone lies one base off it. The library was prepared using the immunoSEQ multiplex PCR assay. A mixture of 60 forward primers for TCR Vbeta segments and 13 reverse primers for TCR Jbeta segments was used in the multiplex PCR. The CDR3 region of rearranged TCR beta genes was amplified from genomic DNA by a multiplex PCR assay. The amplified TCR beta libraries were sequenced on the Illumina HiSeq System as 87-base-pair reads. Concerning the study's data processing: A later analysis counted tens of millions of unique TCR beta chains across the 700 or so repertoires, and 10 million to 11 million of these chains were shared by at least two donors. A nearest-neighbor algorithm error-corrected the raw reads and collapsed the reads into unique sequences, merging closely related sequences to remove PCR and sequencing errors. V, D and J gene segments were assigned by aligning CDR3 sequences to IMGT reference sequences. Each retained sequence needed at least a six-nucleotide match to both a V gene segment and a J gene segment. Rearrangements were called productive when the CDR3 lacked stop codons and stayed in frame with V and J; all others were non-productive. CDR3 was defined by IMGT convention, running from the second conserved V-encoded cysteine to the conserved J-encoded phenylalanine. Sequences without an unambiguous match to a single V gene segment were excluded from the earlier analysis of a few hundred of the donors. An earlier analysis of a few hundred of the donors called V segments functional above 56.7% productive rearrangements and segregating when the between-donor standard deviation exceeded 5%. To diagnose cytomegalovirus status from the catalog of TCR beta chain sequences, a statistical classification framework was built. A later analysis assigned V and J genes by comparing TCR nucleotide sequences with IMGT/GENE-DB human TR gene sequences. Using the TCRdist pipeline, a later analysis assigned CDR3 sequences along with most-parsimonious VDJ recombination scenarios. A later analysis defined each TCR beta chain by its CDR3 amino acid sequence plus V-gene family, and excluded reads lacking a unique V-gene family. As a way to deal with suspected cross-contamination and a sequencing artifact, a later analysis dropped roughly 600 nucleotide sequences that were highly shared and had low generation probability. For each public chain, a later analysis derived a clonal expansion index from normalized ranks of inferred template counts within each repertoire. In a later analysis, generation probabilities were computed using a VDJ recombination model fitted to out-of-frame rearrangements, and the results were checked against IGoR. Hypergeometric tests were used in a later analysis to score TCR-TCR, TCR-HLA and TCR-CMV co-occurrence, with a repertoire-size bias correction applied to the TCR pairs. False discovery rates were estimated in a later analysis by permuting HLA or CMV assignments 20 times. In a later analysis, co-occurring TCRs were grouped using DBSCAN, and TCRdist sequence similarity was added for clustering within HLA-allele-positive subsets. Repertoires with fewer than 30,000 or more than 120,000 public chains, plus five repertoires with anomalous nucleotide sharing, were excluded from co-occurrence clustering. TCRdb retrieved this table from immuneACCESS and kept in-frame rearrangements only. Not all clones are present; in checked studies, unresolved V genes account for under half, and no reason is known for the remainder. D and trimming were read from the DNA, whereas the V and J calls and clone size are those reported in that table. The sample table shows around 100,000 clones, and 60% to 85% are seen once. The ten largest clones add up to roughly 3.9% of the sample.

The cohort consisted of 650 to 700 healthy bone marrow donors. At the time of sampling, every cohort member was nominally healthy, though immune exposures that went unrecorded were likely present. The donor was CMV seropositive and was included in the group of some 290 seropositive cohort members. A peripheral blood sample was collected from each donor, and TCR beta sequencing was performed on peripheral blood mononuclear cells. Genomic DNA extraction from the blood cell samples was performed with the Qiagen DNeasy Blood Extraction Kit. V has 4 bases trimmed and J has 4 bases trimmed; junction bases matching no gene number 10. The CDR3 numbers 16 residues from cysteine through phenylalanine. The CDR3 DNA has 48 bases and is translated from base 1. According to the germline V gene, CDR1 reads SGHRS and CDR2 reads YFSETQ.

This receptor was identified in a man aged 45-65 years in good health and CMV-seropositive. The rearrangement joined TRBV5-1 to TRBJ2-1; 8 bases in the junction line up with TRBD2. Sequenced sample: PBMCs. The CDR3 in this case is CASSPGTSGLYNEQFF. At the DNA level, the sequence is TGCGCCAGCAGCCCCGGAACTAGCGGACTATACAATGAGCAGTTCTTC.